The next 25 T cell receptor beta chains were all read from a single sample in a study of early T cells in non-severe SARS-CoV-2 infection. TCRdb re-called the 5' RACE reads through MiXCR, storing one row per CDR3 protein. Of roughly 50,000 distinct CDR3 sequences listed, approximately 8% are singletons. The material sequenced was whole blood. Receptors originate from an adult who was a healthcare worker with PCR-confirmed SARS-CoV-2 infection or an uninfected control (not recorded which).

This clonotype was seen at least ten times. This CDR3 reads CATSDFGSSNTGELFF. The DNA of the CDR3 is TGTGCCACCAGTGATTTCGGGAGCTCGAACACCGGGGAGCTGTTTTTT. The chain joins TRBV24-1 to TRBJ2-2; weak D call: TRBD2 (6 bases). The CDR3 is made up of 16 amino acids. Trimming took off 1 base at V and 0 bases at J, with 8 bases between the two ends. Per germline, CDR1 KGHDR and CDR2 SFDVKD.

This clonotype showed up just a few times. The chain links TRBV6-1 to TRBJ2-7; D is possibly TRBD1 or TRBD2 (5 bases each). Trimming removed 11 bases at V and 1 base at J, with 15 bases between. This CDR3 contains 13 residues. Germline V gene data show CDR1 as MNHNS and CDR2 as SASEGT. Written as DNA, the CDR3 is TGTGCCGGCCGGGACGTAGCTTCCTACGAGCAGTACTTC. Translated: CAGRDVASYEQYF.

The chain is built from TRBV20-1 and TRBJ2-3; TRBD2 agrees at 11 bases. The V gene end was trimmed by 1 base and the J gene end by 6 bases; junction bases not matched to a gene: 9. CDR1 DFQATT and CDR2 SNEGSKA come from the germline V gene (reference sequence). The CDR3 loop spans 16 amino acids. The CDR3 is CSARVLAGASWDTQYF. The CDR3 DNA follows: TGCAGTGCTAGAGTACTAGCGGGAGCGTCATGGGATACGCAGTATTTT.

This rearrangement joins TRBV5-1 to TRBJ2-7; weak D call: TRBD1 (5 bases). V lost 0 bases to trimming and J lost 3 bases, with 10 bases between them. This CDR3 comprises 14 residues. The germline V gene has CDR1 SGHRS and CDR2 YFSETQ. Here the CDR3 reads CASSLEGLRYEQYF. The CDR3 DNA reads TGCGCCAGCAGCTTGGAGGGGCTTCGCTACGAGCAGTACTTC.

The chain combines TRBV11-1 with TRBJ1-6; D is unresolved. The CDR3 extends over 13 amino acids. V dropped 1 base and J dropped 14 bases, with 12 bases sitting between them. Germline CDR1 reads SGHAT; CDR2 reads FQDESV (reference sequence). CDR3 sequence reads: CASSLEVASSLHF. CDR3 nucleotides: TGTGCCAGCAGCTTAGAGGTCGCCTCATCCCTCCACTTT.

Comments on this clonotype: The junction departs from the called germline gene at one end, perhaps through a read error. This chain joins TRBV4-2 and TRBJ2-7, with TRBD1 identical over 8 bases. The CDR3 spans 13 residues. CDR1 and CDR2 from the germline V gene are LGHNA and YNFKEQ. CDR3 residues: CVSSQGQGYEQYF. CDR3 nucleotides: TGTGTCAGCAGCCAAGGACAGGGCTACGAGCAGTACTTC.

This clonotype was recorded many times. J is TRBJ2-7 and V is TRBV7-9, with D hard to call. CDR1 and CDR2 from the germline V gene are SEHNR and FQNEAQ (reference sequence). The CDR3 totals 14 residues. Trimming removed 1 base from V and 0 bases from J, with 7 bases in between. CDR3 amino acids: CASSLERNSYEQYF. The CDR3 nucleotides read TGTGCCAGCAGCTTAGAAAGGAACTCCTACGAGCAGTACTTC.

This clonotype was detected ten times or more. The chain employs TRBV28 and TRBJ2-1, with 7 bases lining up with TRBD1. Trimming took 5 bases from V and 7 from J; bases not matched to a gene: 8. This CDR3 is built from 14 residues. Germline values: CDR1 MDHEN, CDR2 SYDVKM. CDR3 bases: TGTGCCAGCAGTCCGTCCCGGGACAGTAATGAGCAGTTCTTC. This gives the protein CASSPSRDSNEQFF.

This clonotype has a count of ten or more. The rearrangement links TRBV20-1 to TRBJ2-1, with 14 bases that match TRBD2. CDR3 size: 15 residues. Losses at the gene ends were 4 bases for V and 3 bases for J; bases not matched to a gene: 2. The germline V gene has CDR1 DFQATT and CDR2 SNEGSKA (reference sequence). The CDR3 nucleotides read TGCAGTGCTACCGGGACTAGCGGGGGCTACAATGAGCAGTTCTTC. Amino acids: CSATGTSGGYNEQFF.

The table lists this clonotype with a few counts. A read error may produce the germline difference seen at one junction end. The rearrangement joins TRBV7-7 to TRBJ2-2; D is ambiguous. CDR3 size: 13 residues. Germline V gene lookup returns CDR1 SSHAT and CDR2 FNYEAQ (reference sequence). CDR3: CASSLGLPGELFF. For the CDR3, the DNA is TGTGCTAGCAGCTTAGGGCTGCCCGGGGAGCTGTTTTTT.

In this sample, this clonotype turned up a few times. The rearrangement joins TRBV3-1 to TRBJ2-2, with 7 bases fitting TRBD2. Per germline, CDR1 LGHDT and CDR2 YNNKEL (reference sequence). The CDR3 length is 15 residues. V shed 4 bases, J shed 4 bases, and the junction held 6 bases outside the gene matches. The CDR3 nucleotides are TGTGCCAGCAGCCCTCGGACTAGTAGCACCGGGGAGCTGTTTTTT. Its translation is CASSPRTSSTGELFF.

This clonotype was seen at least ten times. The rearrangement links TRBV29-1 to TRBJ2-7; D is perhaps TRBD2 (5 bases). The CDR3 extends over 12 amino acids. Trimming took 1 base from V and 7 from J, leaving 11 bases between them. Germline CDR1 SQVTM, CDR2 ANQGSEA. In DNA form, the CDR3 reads TGCAGCGTTGAAGTAGCGCACCGGGAGCAGTACTTC. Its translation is CSVEVAHREQYF.

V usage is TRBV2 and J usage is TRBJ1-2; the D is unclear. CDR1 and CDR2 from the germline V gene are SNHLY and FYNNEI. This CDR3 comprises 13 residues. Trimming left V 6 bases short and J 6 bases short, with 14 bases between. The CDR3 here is CASSGHERDGYTF. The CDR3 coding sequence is TGTGCCAGCAGCGGCCATGAGAGAGATGGCTACACCTTC.

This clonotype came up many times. The CDR3 spells CASSPSGLGVMNTEAFF. DNA of the CDR3: TGTGCCAGCAGCCCGTCAGGCCTGGGGGTTATGAACACTGAAGCTTTCTTT. This chain uses TRBV7-3 with TRBJ1-1; TRBD1 might be the D (5 bases). V lost 5 bases, J lost 0 bases, and 19 bases lay in between. Germline V lookup: CDR1 SGHTA, CDR2 FQGTGA. The CDR3 spans 17 residues.

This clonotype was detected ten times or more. The CDR3 coding sequence is TGTGCCAGCAGTGAAATCTCGGGCAGGGGGGCGTCAGAGCAGTACTTC. It specifies CASSEISGRGASEQYF. This chain uses TRBV2 with TRBJ2-7; D is perhaps TRBD1 (7 bases). The CDR3 loop spans 16 amino acids. V was pared by 2 bases and J by 7 bases, with 21 bases between. CDR1 and CDR2 from the germline V gene are SNHLY and FYNNEI.

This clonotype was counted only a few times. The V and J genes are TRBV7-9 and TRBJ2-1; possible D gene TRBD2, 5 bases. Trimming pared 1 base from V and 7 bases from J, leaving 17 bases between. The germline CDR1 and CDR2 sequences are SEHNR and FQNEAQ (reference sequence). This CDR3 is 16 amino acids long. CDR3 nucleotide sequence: TGTGCCAGCAGCTTAGGCTCTAGCATCCTCCCGAATGAGCAGTTCTTC. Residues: CASSLGSSILPNEQFF. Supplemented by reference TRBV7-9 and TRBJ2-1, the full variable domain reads DTGVSQNPRHKITKRGQNVTFRCDPISEHNRLYWYRQTLGQGPEFLTYFQNEAQLEKSRLLSDRFSAERPKGSFSTLEIQRTEQGDSAMYLCASSLGSSILPNEQFFGPGTRLTVL.

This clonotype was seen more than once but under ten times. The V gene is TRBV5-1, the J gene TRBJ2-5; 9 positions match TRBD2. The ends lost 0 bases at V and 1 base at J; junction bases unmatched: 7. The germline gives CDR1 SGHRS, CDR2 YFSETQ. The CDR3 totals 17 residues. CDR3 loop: CASSLGGETSGQETQYF. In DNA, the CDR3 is TGCGCCAGCAGCTTGGGCGGAGAGACTAGCGGCCAAGAGACCCAGTACTTC.

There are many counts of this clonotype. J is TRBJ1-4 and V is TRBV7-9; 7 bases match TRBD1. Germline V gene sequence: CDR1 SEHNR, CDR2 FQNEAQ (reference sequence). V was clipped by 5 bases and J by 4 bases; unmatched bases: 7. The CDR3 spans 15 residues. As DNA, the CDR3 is TGTGCCAGCAGCACCCAAGGACAGGTTAATGAAAAACTGTTTTTT. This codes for CASSTQGQVNEKLFF. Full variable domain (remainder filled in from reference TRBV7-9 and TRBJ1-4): DTGVSQNPRHKITKRGQNVTFRCDPISEHNRLYWYRQTLGQGPEFLTYFQNEAQLEKSRLLSDRFSAERPKGSFSTLEIQRTEQGDSAMYLCASSTQGQVNEKLFFGSGTQLSVL.

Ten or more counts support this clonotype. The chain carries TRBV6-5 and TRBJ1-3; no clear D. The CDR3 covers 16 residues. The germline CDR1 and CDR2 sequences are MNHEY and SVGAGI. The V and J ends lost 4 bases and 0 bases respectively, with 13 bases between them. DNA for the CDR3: TGTGCCAGCAGTTCCACGCTGGGCGGCTCTGGAAACACCATATATTTT. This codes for CASSSTLGGSGNTIYF.

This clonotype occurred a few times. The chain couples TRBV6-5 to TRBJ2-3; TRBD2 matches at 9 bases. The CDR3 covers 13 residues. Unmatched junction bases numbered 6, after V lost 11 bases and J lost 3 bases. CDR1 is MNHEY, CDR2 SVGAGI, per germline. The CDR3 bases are TGTGCCGCTCGTCTAGCGGGGACAGATACGCAGTATTTT. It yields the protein CAARLAGTDTQYF.

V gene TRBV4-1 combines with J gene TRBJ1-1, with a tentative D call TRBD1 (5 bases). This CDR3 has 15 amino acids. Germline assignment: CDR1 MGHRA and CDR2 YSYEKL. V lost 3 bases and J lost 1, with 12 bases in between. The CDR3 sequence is CASSQLVQGNTEAFF. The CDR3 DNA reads TGCGCCAGCAGCCAGCTTGTTCAGGGGAACACTGAAGCTTTCTTT.

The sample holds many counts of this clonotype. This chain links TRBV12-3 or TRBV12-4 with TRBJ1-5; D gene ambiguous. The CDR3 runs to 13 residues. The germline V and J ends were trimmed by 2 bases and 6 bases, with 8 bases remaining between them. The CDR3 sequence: CASSLLGSQPQHF. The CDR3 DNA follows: TGTGCCAGCAGTTTACTCGGGAGTCAGCCCCAGCATTTT.

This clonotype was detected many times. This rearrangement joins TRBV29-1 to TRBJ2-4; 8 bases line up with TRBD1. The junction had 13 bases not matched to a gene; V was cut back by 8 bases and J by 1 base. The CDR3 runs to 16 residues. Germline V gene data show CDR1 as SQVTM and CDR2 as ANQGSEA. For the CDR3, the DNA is TGCAGCCTCGGGGAACCCAGGGGGCGGGCCAAAAACATTCAGTACTTC. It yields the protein CSLGEPRGRAKNIQYF.

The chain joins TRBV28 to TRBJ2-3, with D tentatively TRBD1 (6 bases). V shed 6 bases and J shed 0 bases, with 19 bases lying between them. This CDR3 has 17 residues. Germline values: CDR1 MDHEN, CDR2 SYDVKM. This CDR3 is CASSPRGGPSSTDTQYF. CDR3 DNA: TGTGCCAGCAGCCCCCGAGGGGGTCCCTCAAGCACAGATACGCAGTATTTT.

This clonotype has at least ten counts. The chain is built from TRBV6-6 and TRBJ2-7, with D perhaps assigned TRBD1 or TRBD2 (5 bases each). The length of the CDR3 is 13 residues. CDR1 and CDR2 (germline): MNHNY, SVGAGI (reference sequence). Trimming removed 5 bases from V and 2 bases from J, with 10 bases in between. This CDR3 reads CASSGTAPYEQYF. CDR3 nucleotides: TGTGCCAGCAGTGGGACCGCTCCCTACGAGCAGTACTTC.